The 5 T cell receptor beta chains in this list originate from one sample, sequenced in a study of neurological immune-mediated disorders. MiXCR was run by TCRdb on the 5' RACE reads, yielding one entry per CDR3 protein. The data show some 56,000 distinct CDR3 sequences, less than 4% seen once. Material: PBMCs. These receptors came from a man between 60 and 70 years old with multiple sclerosis.

Ten or more counts support this clonotype. CDR3 protein: CASSGAGQLNTEAFF. In nucleotides, the CDR3 is TGCGCCAGCAGCGGGGCGGGACAGCTCAACACTGAAGCTTTCTTT. The gene calls are TRBV4-1 and TRBJ1-1, with 7 bases fitting TRBD1. CDR1 and CDR2 (germline): MGHRA, YSYEKL. The CDR3 loop spans 15 amino acids. Unmatched junction bases numbered 8, after V lost 5 bases and J lost 2 bases.

The chain couples TRBV6-5 to TRBJ1-1; D is perhaps TRBD1 (5 bases). The germline V and J ends were trimmed by 8 bases and 9 bases, with 22 bases remaining between them. This CDR3 has 14 residues. Germline V gene data show CDR1 as MNHEY and CDR2 as SVGAGI. CDR3 region: CASVPSVGAVKAFF. The CDR3 DNA follows: TGTGCCAGCGTACCAAGCGTAGGGGCGGTGAAAGCTTTCTTT.

Ten or more counts support this clonotype. The V call is TRBV20-1, the J call TRBJ2-1; TRBD2 aligns across 11 bases. J was trimmed by 8 bases and V by 2 bases; bases with no gene match: 23. The CDR3 totals 20 residues. CDR1 DFQATT and CDR2 SNEGSKA come from the germline V gene (reference sequence). The CDR3 here is CSARFVAGGDRSLPPHEQFF. CDR3 coding DNA: TGCAGTGCTAGATTTGTAGCGGGAGGGGATAGATCCCTTCCGCCCCATGAGCAGTTCTTC.

The V gene is TRBV12-3 or TRBV12-4, the J gene TRBJ1-5, with a weak D call TRBD1 (6 bases). Trimming took off 3 bases at V and 3 bases at J, with 12 bases between the two ends. The CDR3 spans 15 residues. The CDR3 region has the DNA TGTGCCAGCAGTTTGCTCGGGGGGCTCAATCAGCCCCAGCATTTT. It is translated as CASSLLGGLNQPQHF.

This clonotype has a count of ten or more. This chain joins TRBV20-1 and TRBJ1-4, with TRBD1 identical over 7 bases. This CDR3 has 14 residues. V dropped 3 bases and J dropped 0; count of bases not matched to a gene: 1. Germline CDR1 is DFQATT and CDR2 is SNEGSKA (reference sequence). The CDR3 region has the DNA TGCAGTGCTAGGACAGGGTCAACTAATGAAAAACTGTTTTTT. Protein: CSARTGSTNEKLFF.